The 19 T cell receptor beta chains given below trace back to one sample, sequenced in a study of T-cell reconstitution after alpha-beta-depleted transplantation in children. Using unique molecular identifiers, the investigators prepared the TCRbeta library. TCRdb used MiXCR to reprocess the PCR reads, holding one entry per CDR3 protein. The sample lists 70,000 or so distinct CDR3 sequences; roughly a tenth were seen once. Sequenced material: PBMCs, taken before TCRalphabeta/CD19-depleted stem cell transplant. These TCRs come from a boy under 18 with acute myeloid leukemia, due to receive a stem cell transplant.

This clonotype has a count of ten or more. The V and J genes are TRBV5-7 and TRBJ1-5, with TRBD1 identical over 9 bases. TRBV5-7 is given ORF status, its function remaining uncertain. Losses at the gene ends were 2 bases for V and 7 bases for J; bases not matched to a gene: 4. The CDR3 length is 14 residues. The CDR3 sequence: CASSLQGARQPQHF. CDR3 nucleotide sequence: TGTGCCAGCAGCTTACAGGGGGCGAGGCAGCCCCAGCATTTT.

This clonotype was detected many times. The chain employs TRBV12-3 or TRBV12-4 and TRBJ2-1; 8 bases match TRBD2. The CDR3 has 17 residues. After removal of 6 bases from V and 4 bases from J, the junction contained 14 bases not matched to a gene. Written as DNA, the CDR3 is TGTGCCAGCAGCCCTCAAAGGGGACTAGGACTATACAATGAGCAGTTCTTC. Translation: CASSPQRGLGLYNEQFF.

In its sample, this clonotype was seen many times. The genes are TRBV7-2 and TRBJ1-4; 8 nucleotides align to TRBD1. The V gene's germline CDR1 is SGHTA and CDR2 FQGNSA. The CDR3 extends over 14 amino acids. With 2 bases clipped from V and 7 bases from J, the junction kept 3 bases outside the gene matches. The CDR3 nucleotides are TGTGCCAGCAGCTTAAGACAGGGGAGTGAAAAACTGTTTTTT. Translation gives CASSLRQGSEKLFF.

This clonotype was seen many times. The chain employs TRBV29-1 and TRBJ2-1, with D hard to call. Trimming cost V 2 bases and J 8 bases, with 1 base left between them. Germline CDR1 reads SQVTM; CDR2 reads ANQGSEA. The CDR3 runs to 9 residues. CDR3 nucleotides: TGCAGCGTTGAATATGAGCAGTTCTTC. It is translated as CSVEYEQFF.

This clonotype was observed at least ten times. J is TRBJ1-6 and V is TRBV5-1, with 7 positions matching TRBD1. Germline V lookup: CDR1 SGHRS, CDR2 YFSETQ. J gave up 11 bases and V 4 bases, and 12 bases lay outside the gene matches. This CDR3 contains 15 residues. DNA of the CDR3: TGCGCCAGCAGCCCGAGTGACAGGGAGGGTCCACCCCTCCACTTT. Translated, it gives CASSPSDREGPPLHF.

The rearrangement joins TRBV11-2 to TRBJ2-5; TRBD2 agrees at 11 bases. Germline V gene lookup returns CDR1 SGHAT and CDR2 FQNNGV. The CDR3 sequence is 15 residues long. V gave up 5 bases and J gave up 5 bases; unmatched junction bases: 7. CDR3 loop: CASSPLAGGIETQYF. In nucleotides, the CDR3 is TGTGCCAGCAGCCCCTTAGCGGGGGGGATCGAGACCCAGTACTTC. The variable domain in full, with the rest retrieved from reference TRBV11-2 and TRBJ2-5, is EAGVAQSPRYKIIEKRQSVAFWCNPISGHATLYWYQQILGQGPKLLIQFQNNGVVDDSQLPKDRFSAERLKGVDSTLKIQPAKLEDSAVYLCASSPLAGGIETQYFGPGTRLLVL.

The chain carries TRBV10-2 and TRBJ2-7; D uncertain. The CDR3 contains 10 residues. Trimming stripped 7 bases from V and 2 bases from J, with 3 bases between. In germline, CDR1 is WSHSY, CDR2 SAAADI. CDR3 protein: CASTAYEQYV. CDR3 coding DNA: TGCGCCAGCACCGCCTACGAGCAGTACGTC.

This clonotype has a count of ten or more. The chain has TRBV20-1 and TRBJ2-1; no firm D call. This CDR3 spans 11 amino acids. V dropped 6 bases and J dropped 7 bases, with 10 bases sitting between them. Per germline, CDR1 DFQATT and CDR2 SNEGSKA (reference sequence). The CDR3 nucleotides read TGCAGTGCGGGCGAAACAAATGAGCAGTTCTTC. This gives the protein CSAGETNEQFF.

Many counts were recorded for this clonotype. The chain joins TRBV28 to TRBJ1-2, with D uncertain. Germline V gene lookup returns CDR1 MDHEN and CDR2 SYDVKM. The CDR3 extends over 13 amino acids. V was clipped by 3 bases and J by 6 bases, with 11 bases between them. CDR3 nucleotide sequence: TGTGCCAGCAGTTTTTTAGGAGGAGATGGCTACACCTTC. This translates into CASSFLGGDGYTF.

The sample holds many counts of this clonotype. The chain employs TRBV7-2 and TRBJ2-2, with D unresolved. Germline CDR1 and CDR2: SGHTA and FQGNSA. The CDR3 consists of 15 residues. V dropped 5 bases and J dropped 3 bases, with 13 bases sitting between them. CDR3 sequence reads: CASSPSVYYTGELFF. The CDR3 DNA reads TGTGCCAGCAGCCCTTCGGTCTACTACACCGGGGAGCTGTTTTTT.

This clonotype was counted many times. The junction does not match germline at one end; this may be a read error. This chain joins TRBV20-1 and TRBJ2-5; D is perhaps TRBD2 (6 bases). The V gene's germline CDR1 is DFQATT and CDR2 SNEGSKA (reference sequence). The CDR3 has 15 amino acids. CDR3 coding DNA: TGCAGTGCCAGAGTGCCCCACGGGAGCGGGGAGACCCAGTACTTC. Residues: CSARVPHGSGETQYF.

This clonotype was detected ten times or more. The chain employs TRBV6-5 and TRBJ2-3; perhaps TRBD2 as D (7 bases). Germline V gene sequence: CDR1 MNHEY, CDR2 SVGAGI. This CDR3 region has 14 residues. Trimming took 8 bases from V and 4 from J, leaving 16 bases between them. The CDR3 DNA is TGTGCCAGCCGGGGGGCGGGTACAGCAGATACGCAGTATTTT. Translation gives CASRGAGTADTQYF.

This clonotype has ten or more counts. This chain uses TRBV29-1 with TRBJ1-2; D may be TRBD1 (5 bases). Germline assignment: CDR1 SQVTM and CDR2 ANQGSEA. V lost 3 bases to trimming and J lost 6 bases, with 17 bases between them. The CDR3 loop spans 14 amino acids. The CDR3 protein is CSVERGRGVDGYTF. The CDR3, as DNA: TGCAGCGTTGAGAGGGGAAGGGGCGTCGATGGCTACACCTTC.

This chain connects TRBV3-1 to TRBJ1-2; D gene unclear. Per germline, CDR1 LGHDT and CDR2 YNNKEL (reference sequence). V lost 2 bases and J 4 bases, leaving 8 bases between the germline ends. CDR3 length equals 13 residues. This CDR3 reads CASSQSSIYGYTF. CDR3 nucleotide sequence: TGTGCCAGCAGCCAATCCTCGATCTATGGCTACACCTTC.

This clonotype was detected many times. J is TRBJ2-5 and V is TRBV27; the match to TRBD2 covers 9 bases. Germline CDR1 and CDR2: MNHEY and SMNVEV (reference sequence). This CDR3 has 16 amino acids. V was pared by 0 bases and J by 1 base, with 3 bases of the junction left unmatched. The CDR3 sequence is CASSLSSGGTQETQYF. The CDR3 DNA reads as TGTGCCAGCAGTTTATCTAGCGGGGGAACCCAAGAGACCCAGTACTTC.

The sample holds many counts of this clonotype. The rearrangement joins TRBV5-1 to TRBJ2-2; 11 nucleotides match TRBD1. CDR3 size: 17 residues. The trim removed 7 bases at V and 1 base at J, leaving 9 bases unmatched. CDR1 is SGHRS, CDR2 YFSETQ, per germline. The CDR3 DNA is TGCGCCAGCCACGGACAGGGGGCCCCCTTGAACACCGGGGAGCTGTTTTTT. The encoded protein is CASHGQGAPLNTGELFF.

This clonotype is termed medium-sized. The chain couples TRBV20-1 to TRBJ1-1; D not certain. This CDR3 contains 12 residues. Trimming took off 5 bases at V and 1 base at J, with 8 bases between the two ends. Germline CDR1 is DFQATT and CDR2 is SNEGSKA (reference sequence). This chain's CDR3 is CSAEGANTEAFF. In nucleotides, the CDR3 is TGCAGTGCTGAAGGCGCGAACACTGAAGCTTTCTTT.

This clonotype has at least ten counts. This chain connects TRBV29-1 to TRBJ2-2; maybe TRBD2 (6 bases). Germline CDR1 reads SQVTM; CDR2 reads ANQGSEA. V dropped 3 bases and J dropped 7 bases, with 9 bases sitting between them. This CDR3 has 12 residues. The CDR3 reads CSVDSGGGELFF. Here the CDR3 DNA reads TGCAGCGTTGACTCCGGGGGCGGGGAGCTGTTTTTT.

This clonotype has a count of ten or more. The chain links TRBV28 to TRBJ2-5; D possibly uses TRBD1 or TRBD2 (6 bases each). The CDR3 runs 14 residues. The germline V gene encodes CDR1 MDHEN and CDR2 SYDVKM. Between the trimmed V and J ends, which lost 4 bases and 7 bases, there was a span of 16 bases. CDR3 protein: CASSYRGTPGTQYF. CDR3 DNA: TGTGCCAGCAGTTATCGGGGGACACCTGGGACCCAGTACTTC.